This TCR beta chain was observed in a study of cytomegalovirus exposure and HLA in healthy donors. Study at large: In an earlier analysis, almost 120 million unique TCR beta sequences were found from some 180 million T cells.

Both 60 Vbeta primers and 13 Jbeta primers went into the PCR. Assay used: immunoSEQ multiplex PCR; TCRdb lists only in-frame clones, some missing. The top ten hold about 1.9% of the sample, which has 200,000 to 250,000 clones, 70% to 80% seen once. The V gene's germline CDR1 is SGHVS and CDR2 FNYEAQ. CDR3 size: 15 residues. The V end lost 1 base, the J end lost 4 bases, and 13 bases lay between the germline ends. A few counts support this clone. Its antigen is unidentified. Overall study findings and caveats: Reports described diagnosis of cytomegalovirus status by the classifier as highly specific and sensitive.

The sequence came from a woman aged 25 to 45 in good health and CMV-seronegative. Material: PBMCs. The chain combines TRBV7-6 with TRBJ1-1; D remains ambiguous. The chain's CDR3 is CASSLEGSVGTEAFF. CDR3 nucleotide sequence: TGTGCCAGCAGCTTAGAAGGGAGCGTGGGCACTGAAGCTTTCTTT.